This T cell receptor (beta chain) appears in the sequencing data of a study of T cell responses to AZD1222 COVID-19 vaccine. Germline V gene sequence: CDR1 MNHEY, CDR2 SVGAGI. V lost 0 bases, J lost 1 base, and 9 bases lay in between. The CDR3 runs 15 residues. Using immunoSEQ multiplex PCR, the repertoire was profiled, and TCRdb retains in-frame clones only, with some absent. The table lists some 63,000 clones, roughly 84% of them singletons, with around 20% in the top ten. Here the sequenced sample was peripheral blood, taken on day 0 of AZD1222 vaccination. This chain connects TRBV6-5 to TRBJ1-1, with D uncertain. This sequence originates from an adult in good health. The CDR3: CASSYSSRGNTEAFF. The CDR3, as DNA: TGTGCCAGCAGTTACTCGTCCCGGGGGAACACTGAAGCTTTCTTT.